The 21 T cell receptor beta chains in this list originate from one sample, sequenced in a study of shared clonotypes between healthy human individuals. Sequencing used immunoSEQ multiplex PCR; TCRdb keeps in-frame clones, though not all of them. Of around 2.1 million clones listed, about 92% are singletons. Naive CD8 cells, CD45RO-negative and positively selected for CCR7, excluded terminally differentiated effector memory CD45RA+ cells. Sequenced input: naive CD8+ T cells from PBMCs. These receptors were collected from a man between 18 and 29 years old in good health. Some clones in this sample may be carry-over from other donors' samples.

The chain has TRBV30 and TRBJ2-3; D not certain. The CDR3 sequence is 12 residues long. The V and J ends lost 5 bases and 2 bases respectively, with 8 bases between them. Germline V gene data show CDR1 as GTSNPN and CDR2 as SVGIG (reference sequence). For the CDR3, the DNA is TGTGCCTGGTATGCGAACACAGATACGCAGTATTTT. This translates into CAWYANTDTQYF.

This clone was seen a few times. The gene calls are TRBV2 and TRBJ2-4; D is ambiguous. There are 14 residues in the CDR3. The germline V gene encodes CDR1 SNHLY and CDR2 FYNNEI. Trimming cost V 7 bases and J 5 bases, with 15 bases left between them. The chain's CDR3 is CASKWSQRQNIQYF. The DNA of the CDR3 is TGTGCCAGCAAGTGGAGTCAGAGACAAAACATTCAGTACTTC.

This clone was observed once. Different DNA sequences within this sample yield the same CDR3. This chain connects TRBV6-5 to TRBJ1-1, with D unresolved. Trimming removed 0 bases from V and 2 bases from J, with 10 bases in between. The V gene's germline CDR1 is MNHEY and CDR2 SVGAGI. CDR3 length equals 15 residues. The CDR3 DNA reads TGTGCCAGCAGTTACTCGGCAGGCCTCAACACTGAAGCTTTCTTT. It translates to CASSYSAGLNTEAFF.

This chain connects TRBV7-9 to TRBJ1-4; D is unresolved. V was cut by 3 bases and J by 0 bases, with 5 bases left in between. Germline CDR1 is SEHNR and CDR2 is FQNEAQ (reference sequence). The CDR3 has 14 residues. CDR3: CASSLFSTNEKLFF. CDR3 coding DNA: TGTGCCAGCAGCTTGTTCTCAACTAATGAAAAACTGTTTTTT.

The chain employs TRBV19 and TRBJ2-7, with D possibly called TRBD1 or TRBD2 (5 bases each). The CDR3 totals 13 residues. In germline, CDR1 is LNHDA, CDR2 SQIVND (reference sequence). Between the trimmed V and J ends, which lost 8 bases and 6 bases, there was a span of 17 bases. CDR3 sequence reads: CASAWDGRREQYF. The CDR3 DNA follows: TGTGCCAGTGCGTGGGACGGTCGCCGCGAGCAGTACTTC.

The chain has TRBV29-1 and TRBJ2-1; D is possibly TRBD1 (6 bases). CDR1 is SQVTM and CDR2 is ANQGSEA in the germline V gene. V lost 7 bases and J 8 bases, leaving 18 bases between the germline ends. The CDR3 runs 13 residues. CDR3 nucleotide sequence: TGCAGCGGACTGCTACAGGGTCCCCATGAGCAGTTCTTC. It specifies CSGLLQGPHEQFF.

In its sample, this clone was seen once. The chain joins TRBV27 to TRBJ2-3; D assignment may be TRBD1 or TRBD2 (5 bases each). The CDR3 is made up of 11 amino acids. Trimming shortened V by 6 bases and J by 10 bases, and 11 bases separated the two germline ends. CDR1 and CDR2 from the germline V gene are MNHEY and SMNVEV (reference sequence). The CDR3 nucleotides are TGTGCCAGCAGCGAGGGGTGGGCGCAGTATTTT. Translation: CASSEGWAQYF.

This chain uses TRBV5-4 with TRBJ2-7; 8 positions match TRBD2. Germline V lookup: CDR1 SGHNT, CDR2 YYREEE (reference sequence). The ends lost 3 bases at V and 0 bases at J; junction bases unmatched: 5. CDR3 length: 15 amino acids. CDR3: CASSWKREYSYEQYF. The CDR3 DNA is TGTGCCAGCAGCTGGAAGCGGGAGTACTCCTACGAGCAGTACTTC. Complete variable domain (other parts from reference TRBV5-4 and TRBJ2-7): ETGVTQSPTHLIKTRGQQVTLRCSSQSGHNTVSWYQQALGQGPQFIFQYYREEENGRGNFPPRFSGLQFPNYSSELNVNALELDDSALYLCASSWKREYSYEQYFGPGTRLTVT.

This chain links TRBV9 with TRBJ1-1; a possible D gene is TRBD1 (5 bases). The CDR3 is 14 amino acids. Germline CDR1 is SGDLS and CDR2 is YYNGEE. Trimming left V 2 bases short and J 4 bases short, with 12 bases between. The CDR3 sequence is CASSVDSGVTEAFF. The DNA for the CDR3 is TGTGCCAGCAGCGTCGACAGCGGAGTCACTGAAGCTTTCTTT.

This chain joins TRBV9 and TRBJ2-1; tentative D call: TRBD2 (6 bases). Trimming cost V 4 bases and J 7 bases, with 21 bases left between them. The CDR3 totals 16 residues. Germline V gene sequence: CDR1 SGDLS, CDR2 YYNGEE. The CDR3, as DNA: TGTGCCAGCAGCACAAATGTCCGCCGGGCGGGGAATGAGCAGTTCTTC. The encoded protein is CASSTNVRRAGNEQFF.

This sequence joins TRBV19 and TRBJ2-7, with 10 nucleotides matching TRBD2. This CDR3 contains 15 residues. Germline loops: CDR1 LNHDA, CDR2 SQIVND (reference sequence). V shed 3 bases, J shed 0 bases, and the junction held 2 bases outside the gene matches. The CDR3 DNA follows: TGTGCCAGTAGTATTCCTAGCGGGAGCTCCTACGAGCAGTACTTC. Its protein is CASSIPSGSSYEQYF. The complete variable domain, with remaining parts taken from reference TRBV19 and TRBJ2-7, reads DGGITQSPKYLFRKEGQNVTLSCEQNLNHDAMYWYRQDPGQGLRLIYYSQIVNDFQKGDIAEGYSVSREKKESFPLTVTSAQKNPTAFYLCASSIPSGSSYEQYFGPGTRLTVT.

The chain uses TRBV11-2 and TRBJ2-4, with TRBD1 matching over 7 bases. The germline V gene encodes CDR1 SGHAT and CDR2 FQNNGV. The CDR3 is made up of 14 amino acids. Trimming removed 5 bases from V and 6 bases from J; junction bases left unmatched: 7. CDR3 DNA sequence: TGTGCCAGCAGCCCCCTGTCAGGGGGAAACATTCAGTACTTC. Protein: CASSPLSGGNIQYF.

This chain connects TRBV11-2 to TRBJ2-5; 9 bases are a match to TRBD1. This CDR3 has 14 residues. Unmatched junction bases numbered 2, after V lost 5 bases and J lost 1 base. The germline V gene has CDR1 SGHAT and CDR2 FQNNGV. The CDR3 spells CASSADRGQETQYF. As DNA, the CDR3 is TGTGCCAGCAGCGCGGACAGGGGCCAAGAGACCCAGTACTTC.

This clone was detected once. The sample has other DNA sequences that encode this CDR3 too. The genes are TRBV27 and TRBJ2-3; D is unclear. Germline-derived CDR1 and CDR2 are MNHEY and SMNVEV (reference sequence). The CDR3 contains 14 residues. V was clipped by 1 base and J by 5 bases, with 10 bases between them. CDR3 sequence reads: CASSLLGPGDTQYF. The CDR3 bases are TGTGCCAGCAGTTTATTAGGCCCTGGAGATACGCAGTATTTT.

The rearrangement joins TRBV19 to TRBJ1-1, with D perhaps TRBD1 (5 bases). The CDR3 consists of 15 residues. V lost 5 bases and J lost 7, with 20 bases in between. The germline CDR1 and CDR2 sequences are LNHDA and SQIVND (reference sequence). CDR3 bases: TGTGCCAGTAGTCGCACGTCTGGGACCCCAAATGAAGCTTTCTTT. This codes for CASSRTSGTPNEAFF.

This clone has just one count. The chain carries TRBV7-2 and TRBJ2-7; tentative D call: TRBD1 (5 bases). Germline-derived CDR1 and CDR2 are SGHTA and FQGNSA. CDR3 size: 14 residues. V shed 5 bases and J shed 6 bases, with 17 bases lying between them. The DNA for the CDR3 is TGTGCCAGCAGCCCTACTAAGGGGTATCGCGAGCAGTACTTC. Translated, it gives CASSPTKGYREQYF.

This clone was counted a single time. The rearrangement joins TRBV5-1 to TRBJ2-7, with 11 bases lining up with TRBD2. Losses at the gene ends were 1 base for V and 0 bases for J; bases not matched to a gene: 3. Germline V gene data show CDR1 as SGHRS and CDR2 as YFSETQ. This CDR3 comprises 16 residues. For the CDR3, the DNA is TGCGCCAGCAGCTTGACCACTAGCGGGAGCTCCTACGAGCAGTACTTC. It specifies CASSLTTSGSSYEQYF.

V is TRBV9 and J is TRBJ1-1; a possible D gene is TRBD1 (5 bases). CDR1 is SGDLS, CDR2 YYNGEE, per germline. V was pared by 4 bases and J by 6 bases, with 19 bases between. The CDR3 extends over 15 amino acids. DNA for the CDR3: TGTGCCAGCAGCCTCTTGGGGACCGTCCCACCTGAAGCTTTCTTT. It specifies CASSLLGTVPPEAFF.

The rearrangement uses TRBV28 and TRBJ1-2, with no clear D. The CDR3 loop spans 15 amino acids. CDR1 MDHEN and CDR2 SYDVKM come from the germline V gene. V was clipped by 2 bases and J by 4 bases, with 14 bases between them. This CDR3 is CASSLKRVVGYGYTF. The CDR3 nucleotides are TGTGCCAGCAGTTTAAAGCGAGTGGTGGGCTATGGCTACACCTTC.

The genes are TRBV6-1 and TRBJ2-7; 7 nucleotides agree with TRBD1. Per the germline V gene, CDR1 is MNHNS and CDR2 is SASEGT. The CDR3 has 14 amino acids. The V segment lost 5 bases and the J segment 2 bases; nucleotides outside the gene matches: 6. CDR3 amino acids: CASSQRTGTYEQYF. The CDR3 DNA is TGTGCCAGCAGTCAGAGGACAGGAACCTACGAGCAGTACTTC.

CDR3 region: CASSKVRGRDTEAFF. CDR3 sequence (DNA): TGTGCCAGCAGCAAAGTGCGGGGGCGTGACACTGAAGCTTTCTTT. The chain combines TRBV21-1 with TRBJ1-1. TRBV21-1 is a documented pseudogene. The CDR3 sequence is 15 residues long.